These 28 T cell receptor beta chains originate from one sample sequenced in a study of human T cells and chemical hapten exposure. The time point here: patch test 1, 2 weeks after DPC sensitization. Treatment in this sample: therapeutic diphenylcyclopropenone sensitization with weekly scalp DPC. TCRdb independently ran MiXCR on the RACE reads; one entry per CDR3 protein. Of around 69,000 distinct CDR3 sequences in the sample, more than 8% were seen once. The sequencing used whole blood, collected in connection with sensitization to the hapten diphenylcyclopropenone (DPC). The receptors were sampled from a middle-aged woman with alopecia areata. Some clones in this sample may be carry-over from other donors' samples.

This clonotype was observed many times. The chain links TRBV14 to TRBJ1-2; D gene unclear. The CDR3 consists of 13 residues. CDR1 and CDR2 (germline): SGHDN, FVKESK. The V end lost 0 bases, the J end lost 1 base, and 3 bases lay between the germline ends. The CDR3 nucleotides read TGTGCCAGCAGCCAAGAGGTTAACTATGGCTACACCTTC. It yields the protein CASSQEVNYGYTF.

This clonotype was detected many times. V is TRBV20-1 and J is TRBJ2-3; D perhaps matches TRBD2 (5 bases). Trimming stripped 6 bases from V and 3 bases from J, with 13 bases between. The length of the CDR3 is 13 residues. Germline V lookup: CDR1 DFQATT, CDR2 SNEGSKA (reference sequence). CDR3 sequence reads: CSASDSITDTQYF. CDR3 sequence (DNA): TGCAGTGCCTCGGACTCGATAACAGATACGCAGTATTTT.

This chain uses TRBV11-2 with TRBJ2-1, with 10 bases that match TRBD1. This CDR3 region has 15 residues. Per the germline V gene, CDR1 is SGHAT and CDR2 is FQNNGV. Trimming at V came to 3 bases and at J to 8 bases, leaving 7 bases not matched to a gene. In DNA form, the CDR3 reads TGTGCCAGCAGCTTCCGCGGGACAGGGGACGATGAGCAGTTCTTC. This sequence encodes CASSFRGTGDDEQFF.

This clonotype was seen more than once but under ten times. The genes are TRBV4-1 and TRBJ1-2; possible D gene TRBD1, 5 bases. Trimming took off 0 bases at V and 3 bases at J, with 14 bases between the two ends. This CDR3 comprises 16 residues. Germline V gene data show CDR1 as MGHRA and CDR2 as YSYEKL. CDR3 nucleotides: TGCGCCAGCAGCCAAGAAGGGAGGGGCAGGGACTATGGCTACACCTTC. Amino acid sequence: CASSQEGRGRDYGYTF.

At least ten counts were recorded for this clonotype. The gene calls are TRBV10-3 and TRBJ2-3, with a tentative D call TRBD1 (6 bases). The germline V and J ends were trimmed by 5 bases and 2 bases, with 20 bases remaining between them. The CDR3 totals 17 residues. Per the germline V gene, CDR1 is ENHRY and CDR2 is SYGVKD. The CDR3 DNA follows: TGTGCCATCAGTAACGGGGACAACGTTTGGGACACAGATACGCAGTATTTT. It yields the protein CAISNGDNVWDTDTQYF.

This clonotype was recorded a few times. The gene calls are TRBV29-1 and TRBJ2-5, with D maybe TRBD2 (6 bases). The V end lost 7 bases, the J end lost 2 bases, and 11 bases lay between the germline ends. The CDR3 spans 12 residues. Germline assignment: CDR1 SQVTM and CDR2 ANQGSEA. The CDR3 loop reads CSAGGAQETQYF. The CDR3 coding sequence is TGCAGCGCCGGAGGGGCTCAAGAGACCCAGTACTTC.

This clonotype was seen many times. This rearrangement joins TRBV2 to TRBJ2-3; the match to TRBD2 covers 10 bases. This CDR3 region has 16 residues. After removal of 4 bases from V and 4 bases from J, the junction contained 8 bases not matched to a gene. Per germline, CDR1 SNHLY and CDR2 FYNNEI. The CDR3 DNA reads TGTGCCAGCAGTGGACCTAGCGGGGGAGGATCAGATACGCAGTATTTT. Protein sequence: CASSGPSGGGSDTQYF.

This clonotype was seen a few times. This rearrangement joins TRBV2 to TRBJ2-3; 10 nucleotides line up with TRBD1. Germline V gene sequence: CDR1 SNHLY, CDR2 FYNNEI. The CDR3 has 12 amino acids. J was trimmed by 10 bases and V by 6 bases; bases with no gene match: 4. The CDR3 coding sequence is TGTGCCAGCAGAAGAGGACAGGGGGCGCAGTATTTT. Its translation is CASRRGQGAQYF.

V gene TRBV6-2 or TRBV6-3 combines with J gene TRBJ2-1; 7 bases agree with TRBD1. This CDR3 spans 11 amino acids. Germline-derived CDR1 and CDR2 are MNHEY and SVGEGT. V dropped 6 bases and J dropped 10; count of bases not matched to a gene: 3. CDR3 sequence reads: CASRARGEQFF. CDR3 nucleotide sequence: TGTGCCAGCAGAGCCAGGGGGGAGCAGTTCTTC.

The sample holds many counts of this clonotype. This chain uses TRBV2 with TRBJ1-1; D perhaps matches TRBD1 (6 bases). The germline V gene encodes CDR1 SNHLY and CDR2 FYNNEI. The CDR3 sequence is 16 residues long. The V and J ends lost 8 bases and 1 base respectively, with 20 bases between them. CDR3 DNA: TGTGCCAGCGCCCTCCTACCGGGACACACGAACACTGAAGCTTTCTTT. This encodes CASALLPGHTNTEAFF. The variable domain in full, with the rest retrieved from reference TRBV2 and TRBJ1-1, is EPEVTQTPSHQVTQMGQEVILRCVPISNHLYFYWYRQILGQKVEFLVSFYNNEISEKSEIFDDQFSVERPDGSNFTLKIRSTKLEDSAMYFCASALLPGHTNTEAFFGQGTRLTVV.

There are a few counts of this clonotype. The genes are TRBV4-2 and TRBJ2-5; TRBD2 agrees at 12 bases. Per the germline V gene, CDR1 is LGHNA and CDR2 is YNFKEQ. This CDR3 contains 17 residues. The trim removed 0 bases at V and 7 bases at J, leaving 9 bases unmatched. CDR3 amino acids: CASSQDPLAGGSGTQYF. The CDR3, as DNA: TGTGCCAGCAGCCAAGATCCCCTAGCGGGGGGGTCAGGGACCCAGTACTTC.

This clonotype was observed many times. The J gene is TRBJ1-2, the V gene TRBV12-3 or TRBV12-4; D is possibly TRBD1 (5 bases). The CDR3 totals 18 residues. The V end lost 6 bases, the J end lost 3 bases, and 26 bases lay between the germline ends. CDR3 sequence (DNA): TGTGCCAGCAGCCCTGGGGGGTCGTTCCCAGCCGGGGACTATGGCTACACCTTC. It yields the protein CASSPGGSFPAGDYGYTF.

This clonotype came up many times. V and J are TRBV29-1 and TRBJ2-1; D uncertain. Between the trimmed V and J ends, which lost 6 bases and 3 bases, there was a span of 21 bases. This CDR3 region has 16 residues. Germline loops: CDR1 SQVTM, CDR2 ANQGSEA. The CDR3 nucleotides are TGCAGCGTACGTATGCGCCTCAGCTTACTCTACAATGAGCAGTTCTTC. It codes for CSVRMRLSLLYNEQFF.

This clonotype occurred many times. The CDR3 end shows no conserved phenylalanine or tryptophan, and so a read error is likely. The DNA is omitted, as the CDR3 cannot be located on it reliably, and the CDR3 follows TCRdb's listing. The chain links TRBV6-2 or TRBV6-3 to TRBJ1-6; TRBD1 is the table's D call, not checked against the DNA. The CDR3 length is 13 residues, termini included. Germline V gene lookup returns CDR1 MNHEY and CDR2 SVGEGT. CDR3: CASSYRTGGPLHL.

Ten or more counts support this clonotype. The CDR3: CASSPQETQYF. DNA for the CDR3: TGTGCCAGCTCACCACAAGAGACCCAGTACTTC. The chain links TRBV18 to TRBJ2-5; D gene uncertain. The CDR3 is made up of 11 amino acids. From germline, CDR1 is KGHSH and CDR2 LQKENI. Trimming took off 1 base at V and 3 bases at J, with 0 bases between the two ends.

This clonotype was seen many times. The chain uses TRBV5-4 and TRBJ1-2; no clear D. Germline V gives CDR1 SGHNT, CDR2 YYREEE (reference sequence). CDR3 size: 13 residues. Trimming stripped 2 bases from V and 4 bases from J, with 9 bases between. As DNA, the CDR3 is TGTGCCAGCAGCTTATCGGGGATCTATGGCTACACCTTC. Its protein is CASSLSGIYGYTF.

Concerning this clonotype: A read error may be the cause here, since a much bigger clone is one base away. The V and J genes are TRBV12-3 or TRBV12-4 and TRBJ2-7, with 13 bases aligning to TRBD2. The CDR3 length is 15 residues. The CDR3 spells CASSPGLAGIYERYF. DNA for the CDR3: TGTGCCAGCAGCCCGGGACTAGCGGGAATCTACGAGCGGTACTTC.

In this sample, this clonotype turned up many times. This sequence joins TRBV11-2 and TRBJ1-1; D not certain. The CDR3 has 12 residues. The germline CDR1 and CDR2 sequences are SGHAT and FQNNGV. V was shortened by 3 bases and J by 0 bases, with 2 bases between the two germline ends. The CDR3, as DNA: TGTGCCAGCAGCTTGATGAACACTGAAGCTTTCTTT. This gives the protein CASSLMNTEAFF.

This clonotype was recorded many times. The gene calls are TRBV7-6 and TRBJ2-2; 13 nucleotides line up with TRBD2. V shed 1 base and J 3 bases; nucleotides not matched to a gene: 11. Looked up from germline, CDR1 is SGHVS and CDR2 is FNYEAQ. The CDR3 is 20 amino acids. The CDR3 DNA follows: TGTGCCAGCAGCTTAGAGCCTCCCCTGACTAGCGGGGGGTACACCGGGGAGCTGTTTTTT. It encodes CASSLEPPLTSGGYTGELFF.

The CDR3 here is CASSLGFPAYEQYF. DNA of the CDR3: TGTGCCAGCAGTTTAGGGTTCCCTGCCTACGAGCAGTACTTC. The V gene is TRBV12-3 or TRBV12-4, the J gene TRBJ2-7; D is ambiguous. This CDR3 spans 14 amino acids. Trimming removed 1 base from V and 2 bases from J, with 9 bases in between.

This clonotype was observed many times. The chain carries TRBV20-1 and TRBJ1-5; 9 bases agree with TRBD1. Unmatched junction bases numbered 15, after V lost 6 bases and J lost 3 bases. This CDR3 is built from 17 residues. Germline lookup yields CDR1 DFQATT and CDR2 SNEGSKA (reference sequence). CDR3 sequence: CSALFPATGGNNQPQHF. The CDR3 DNA reads TGCAGTGCCCTATTTCCGGCAACAGGGGGCAACAATCAGCCCCAGCATTTT.

This clonotype was observed at least ten times. The V call is TRBV5-1, the J call TRBJ1-6; no definite D call. Trimming removed 4 bases from V and 6 bases from J, with 23 bases in between. The CDR3 has 18 amino acids. The germline V gene has CDR1 SGHRS and CDR2 YFSETQ. The CDR3: CASSRKIDGDVGNSPLHF. In nucleotides, the CDR3 is TGCGCCAGCAGCAGAAAGATCGACGGAGACGTGGGTAATTCACCCCTCCACTTT.

A note on this clonotype: One base away lies a much larger clone, so this may be a sequencing read error. The V gene is TRBV7-9, the J gene TRBJ2-1; D call uncertain. CDR1 SEHNR and CDR2 FQNEAQ come from the germline V gene (reference sequence). Trimming took off 5 bases at V and 3 bases at J, with 8 bases between the two ends. This CDR3 has 13 amino acids. CDR3 sequence reads: CASSLQSYNEQFF. CDR3 coding DNA: TGTGCCAGCAGCCTTCAGAGCTACAATGAGCAGTTCTTC.

This clonotype came up a few times. The V gene is TRBV20-1, the J gene TRBJ1-1; no reliable D call. Germline V gene sequence: CDR1 DFQATT, CDR2 SNEGSKA (reference sequence). The length of the CDR3 is 16 residues. Deletions cut 6 bases from V and 0 bases from J, with 20 bases between. CDR3 DNA: TGCAGTGCAGGGTGTTTTCCAACTACAGTGAACACTGAAGCTTTCTTT. This codes for CSAGCFPTTVNTEAFF.

This chain uses TRBV9 with TRBJ1-4; D is unresolved. The V gene's germline CDR1 is SGDLS and CDR2 YYNGEE. With 2 bases removed from V and 8 bases from J, the gap between germline ends came to 13 bases. The CDR3 length is 14 residues. The CDR3 DNA follows: TGTGCCAGCAGCGTTGGCATCTCATGGGAAAAACTGTTTTTT. Amino acid sequence: CASSVGISWEKLFF.

The CDR3: CASSSGLSRRTDTQYF. The CDR3 DNA reads as TGTGCCAGCAGTTCAGGACTCTCAAGGCGCACAGATACGCAGTATTTT. V gene TRBV7-2 combines with J gene TRBJ2-3; maybe TRBD2 (5 bases). V dropped 6 bases and J dropped 1 base, with 17 bases sitting between them. Germline V lookup: CDR1 SGHTA, CDR2 FQGNSA. The CDR3 has 16 amino acids.

The rearrangement links TRBV10-3 to TRBJ1-4; a possible D gene is TRBD1 (5 bases). This CDR3 contains 16 residues. CDR1 is ENHRY and CDR2 is SYGVKD in the germline V gene. Trimming removed 4 bases at V and 0 bases at J, with 12 bases between. In DNA form, the CDR3 reads TGTGCCATCAGTGTCCAGGGCGGCGCAACTAATGAAAAACTGTTTTTT. Its translation: CAISVQGGATNEKLFF.

In its sample, this clonotype was seen many times. The rearrangement joins TRBV5-1 to TRBJ2-3; D tentatively reads TRBD1 or TRBD2 (6 bases each). The CDR3 length is 15 residues. V lost 0 bases, J lost 2 bases, and 10 bases lay in between. Germline loops: CDR1 SGHRS, CDR2 YFSETQ. In DNA, the CDR3 is TGCGCCAGCAGCTTGGAGGGGGGCTACACAGATACGCAGTATTTT. This codes for CASSLEGGYTDTQYF.